This is a list of T cell receptor beta chains from one sample in a study of shared clonotypes between healthy human individuals. Libraries were prepared by immunoSEQ multiplex PCR; TCRdb keeps only in-frame clonotypes and omits some of them. This table has about 1.1 million clones, 75% to 80% appearing once. The sample was memory CD4+ T cells from PBMCs. These receptors were taken from a man aged 18 to 35 in good health. Some clones in this sample may be carry-over from other donors' samples. Both conserved end residues are part of each CDR3. Fields, in order: clone size, V gene, J gene, D gene, CDR3 protein. The D gene is left open where the match is weak. Some rows have no size entry. The others give once, few or many, or a class for an expanded clone.

clone_size: -
v_call: TRBV6-5
j_call: TRBJ1-1
d_call: -
cdr3_aa: CASSYWAGRNTEAFF

clone_size: -
v_call: TRBV15
j_call: TRBJ2-2
d_call: -
cdr3_aa: CATSRERGANTGELFF

clone_size: -
v_call: TRBV7-6
j_call: TRBJ2-6
d_call: -
cdr3_aa: CASSVHIESHKVGPF

clone_size: -
v_call: TRBV6-5
j_call: TRBJ2-7
d_call: TRBD2
cdr3_aa: CASSYSTSGSRGEQYF

clone_size: -
v_call: TRBV28
j_call: TRBJ1-5
d_call: -
cdr3_aa: CASSLRKYSNQPQHF

clone_size: -
v_call: TRBV5-3
j_call: TRBJ2-7
d_call: TRBD2
cdr3_aa: CARSAGGYEQYF

clone_size: -
v_call: TRBV27
j_call: TRBJ2-3
d_call: TRBD2
cdr3_aa: CASSSIRSTSGRAEGITDTQYF

clone_size: -
v_call: TRBV5-1
j_call: TRBJ2-5
d_call: -
cdr3_aa: CASSPGVQETQYF

clone_size: once
v_call: TRBV9
j_call: TRBJ2-2
d_call: -
cdr3_aa: CASSVDRADTGELFF

clone_size: -
v_call: TRBV28
j_call: TRBJ2-1
d_call: TRBD2
cdr3_aa: CASSPGPGTSGRINEQFF

clone_size: few
v_call: TRBV18
j_call: TRBJ2-5
d_call: -
cdr3_aa: CASSTTEGTQYF

clone_size: -
v_call: TRBV6-1
j_call: TRBJ1-5
d_call: TRBD1
cdr3_aa: CASSGKDRGNQPQHF

clone_size: few
v_call: TRBV21-1
j_call: TRBJ1-5
d_call: -
cdr3_aa: CASSYRADSNQPQHF

clone_size: -
v_call: TRBV18
j_call: TRBJ2-3
d_call: -
cdr3_aa: CASSPGAAHTDTQYF

clone_size: -
v_call: TRBV7-8
j_call: TRBJ2-7
d_call: -
cdr3_aa: CASSLLANPYEQYF

clone_size: -
v_call: TRBV15
j_call: TRBJ2-2
d_call: -
cdr3_aa: CATSRDPAGELFF

clone_size: -
v_call: TRBV5-1
j_call: TRBJ2-2
d_call: -
cdr3_aa: CASSLRRGLDTGELFF

clone_size: few
v_call: TRBV5-1
j_call: TRBJ1-1
d_call: -
cdr3_aa: CASSWGMGADLNTEAFF

clone_size: -
v_call: TRBV18
j_call: TRBJ2-3
d_call: -
cdr3_aa: CASSPPSPGGTDTQYF

clone_size: -
v_call: TRBV5-1
j_call: TRBJ2-1
d_call: -
cdr3_aa: CASTLEGNSYNEQFF

clone_size: -
v_call: TRBV9
j_call: TRBJ2-7
d_call: -
cdr3_aa: CASSVAPRDYEQYF

clone_size: -
v_call: TRBV5-1
j_call: TRBJ1-3
d_call: -
cdr3_aa: CASSLGISGNAIYF

clone_size: -
v_call: TRBV5-1
j_call: TRBJ2-5
d_call: TRBD2
cdr3_aa: CASSSQLAVQETQYF

clone_size: once
v_call: TRBV19
j_call: TRBJ2-7
d_call: -
cdr3_aa: CASSISDRDSYEQYF

clone_size: -
v_call: TRBV30
j_call: TRBJ1-3
d_call: -
cdr3_aa: CAGGVGFGNTIYF

clone_size: -
v_call: TRBV15
j_call: TRBJ2-7
d_call: -
cdr3_aa: CATSRDRFAGQTPYEQYF

clone_size: -
v_call: TRBV18
j_call: TRBJ2-3
d_call: TRBD2
cdr3_aa: CASSTLAGGPSDTQYF

clone_size: -
v_call: TRBV28
j_call: TRBJ2-1
d_call: -
cdr3_aa: CASSRLGNPLGPYNEQFF

clone_size: -
v_call: TRBV7-3
j_call: TRBJ2-1
d_call: TRBD2
cdr3_aa: CASNAPGGRGNEQFF

clone_size: -
v_call: TRBV12-5
j_call: TRBJ2-6
d_call: -
cdr3_aa: CASGFLTGGGTLSYSGANVLTF

clone_size: once
v_call: TRBV28
j_call: -
d_call: -
cdr3_aa: CASKGTGPPEQYF

clone_size: -
v_call: TRBV5-1
j_call: TRBJ2-7
d_call: TRBD1
cdr3_aa: CASSLYPYRDRGYEQYF

clone_size: -
v_call: TRBV6-1
j_call: TRBJ1-3
d_call: -
cdr3_aa: CASREGSGNTIYF

clone_size: -
v_call: TRBV7-8
j_call: TRBJ1-1
d_call: -
cdr3_aa: CASSLVRQPNTEAFF

clone_size: -
v_call: TRBV6-5
j_call: TRBJ1-1
d_call: TRBD1
cdr3_aa: CASNGQGRWDTEAFF

clone_size: -
v_call: TRBV6-6
j_call: TRBJ1-5
d_call: -
cdr3_aa: CASSYLAGALSQPQHF

clone_size: -
v_call: TRBV5-4
j_call: TRBJ1-1
d_call: -
cdr3_aa: CASSDPSQGNTEAFF

clone_size: -
v_call: TRBV7-2
j_call: TRBJ1-3
d_call: -
cdr3_aa: CASTVLSGNTIYF

clone_size: -
v_call: TRBV29-1
j_call: TRBJ2-1
d_call: TRBD2
cdr3_aa: CSVFPILLADGTTSSYNEQFF

clone_size: once
v_call: TRBV6-5
j_call: TRBJ1-4
d_call: -
cdr3_aa: CASSYRGANEKLFF

clone_size: -
v_call: TRBV28
j_call: TRBJ2-4
d_call: -
cdr3_aa: CASSFSPGLAKNIQYF

clone_size: -
v_call: TRBV5-1
j_call: TRBJ2-7
d_call: TRBD2
cdr3_aa: CASSSRSGSPYEQYF

clone_size: -
v_call: TRBV18
j_call: TRBJ2-7
d_call: TRBD2
cdr3_aa: CASSPLAGAAYEQYF

clone_size: -
v_call: TRBV2
j_call: TRBJ1-3
d_call: -
cdr3_aa: CASKWERGYGNTIYF

clone_size: -
v_call: TRBV6-6
j_call: TRBJ1-1
d_call: -
cdr3_aa: CASSYSTEREAFF

clone_size: -
v_call: TRBV6-6
j_call: TRBJ2-4
d_call: TRBD2
cdr3_aa: CASSWSGRGAKNIQYF

clone_size: -
v_call: TRBV9
j_call: TRBJ2-2
d_call: -
cdr3_aa: CASSVLERAGELFF

clone_size: -
v_call: TRBV6-6
j_call: TRBJ2-7
d_call: TRBD1
cdr3_aa: CASSSLGGPYEQYF

clone_size: -
v_call: TRBV7-9
j_call: TRBJ1-2
d_call: -
cdr3_aa: CASSVGHSLGGYTF

clone_size: -
v_call: TRBV18
j_call: TRBJ2-2
d_call: -
cdr3_aa: CASSPPWGGKSSGELFF

clone_size: -
v_call: TRBV27
j_call: TRBJ2-3
d_call: TRBD1
cdr3_aa: CASSLDRGYTDTQYF

clone_size: -
v_call: TRBV4-3
j_call: TRBJ2-1
d_call: -
cdr3_aa: CASSQYVSRNNEQFF